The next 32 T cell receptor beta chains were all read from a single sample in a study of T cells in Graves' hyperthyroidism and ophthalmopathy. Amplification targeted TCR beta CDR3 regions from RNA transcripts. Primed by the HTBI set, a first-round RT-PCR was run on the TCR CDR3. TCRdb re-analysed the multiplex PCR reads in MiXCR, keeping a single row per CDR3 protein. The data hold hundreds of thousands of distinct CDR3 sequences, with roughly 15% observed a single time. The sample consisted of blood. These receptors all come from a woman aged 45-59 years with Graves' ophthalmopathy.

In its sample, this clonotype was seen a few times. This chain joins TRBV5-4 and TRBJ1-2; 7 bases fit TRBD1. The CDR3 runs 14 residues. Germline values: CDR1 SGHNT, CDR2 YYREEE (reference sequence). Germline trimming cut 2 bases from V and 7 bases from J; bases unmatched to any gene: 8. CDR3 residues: CASSLQGRASGYTF. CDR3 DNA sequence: TGTGCCAGCAGCTTACAGGGGAGGGCGAGTGGCTACACCTTC.

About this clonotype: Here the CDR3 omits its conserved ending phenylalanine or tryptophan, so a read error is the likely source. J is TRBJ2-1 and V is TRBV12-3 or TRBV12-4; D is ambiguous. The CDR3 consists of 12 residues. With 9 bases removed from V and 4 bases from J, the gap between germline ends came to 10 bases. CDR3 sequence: CARPIRYNEQFL. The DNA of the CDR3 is TGTGCCAGGCCAATAAGGTACAATGAGCAGTTCCTC.

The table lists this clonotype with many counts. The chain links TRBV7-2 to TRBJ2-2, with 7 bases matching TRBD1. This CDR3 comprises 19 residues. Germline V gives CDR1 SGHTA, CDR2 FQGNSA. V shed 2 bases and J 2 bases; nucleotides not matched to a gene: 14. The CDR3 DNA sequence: TGTGCCAGCAGCTTAACCGGGACAGCTTCCCTCCGTAACACCGGGGAGCTGTTTTTT. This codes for CASSLTGTASLRNTGELFF.

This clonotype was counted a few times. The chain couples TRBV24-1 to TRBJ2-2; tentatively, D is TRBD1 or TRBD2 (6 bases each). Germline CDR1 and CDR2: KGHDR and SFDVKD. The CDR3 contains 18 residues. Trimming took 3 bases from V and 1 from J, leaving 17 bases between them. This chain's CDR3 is CATSDPPGRTENTGELFF. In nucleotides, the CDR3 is TGTGCCACCAGTGATCCTCCTGGGAGGACAGAGAACACCGGGGAGCTGTTTTTT.

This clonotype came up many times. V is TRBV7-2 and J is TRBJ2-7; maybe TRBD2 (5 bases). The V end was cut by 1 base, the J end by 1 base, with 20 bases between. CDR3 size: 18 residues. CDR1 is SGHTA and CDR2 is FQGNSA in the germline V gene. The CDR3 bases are TGTGCCAGCAGCTTAGACCACCGGTTGCTAGCTAGGTCCTACGAGCAGTACTTC. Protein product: CASSLDHRLLARSYEQYF.

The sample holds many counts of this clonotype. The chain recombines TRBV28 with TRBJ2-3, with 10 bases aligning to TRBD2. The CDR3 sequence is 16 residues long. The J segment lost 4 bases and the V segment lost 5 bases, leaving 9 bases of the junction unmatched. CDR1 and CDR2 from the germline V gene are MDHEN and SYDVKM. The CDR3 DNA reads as TGTGCCAGCAGTCCGGAGGCTAGCGGGAGCGCAGATACGCAGTATTTT. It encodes CASSPEASGSADTQYF. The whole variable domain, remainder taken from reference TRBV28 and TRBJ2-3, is DVKVTQSSRYLVKRTGEKVFLECVQDMDHENMFWYRQDPGLGLRLIYFSYDVKMKEKGDIPEGYSVSREKKERFSLILESASTNQTSMYLCASSPEASGSADTQYFGPGTRLTVL.

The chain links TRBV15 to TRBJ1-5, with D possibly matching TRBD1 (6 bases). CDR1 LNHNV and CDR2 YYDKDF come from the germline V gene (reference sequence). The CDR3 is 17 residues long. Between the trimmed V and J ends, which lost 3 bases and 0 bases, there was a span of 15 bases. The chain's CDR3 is CATSSYLRTDSNQPQHF. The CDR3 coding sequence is TGTGCCACCAGCAGCTACCTTAGGACAGATAGCAATCAGCCCCAGCATTTT.

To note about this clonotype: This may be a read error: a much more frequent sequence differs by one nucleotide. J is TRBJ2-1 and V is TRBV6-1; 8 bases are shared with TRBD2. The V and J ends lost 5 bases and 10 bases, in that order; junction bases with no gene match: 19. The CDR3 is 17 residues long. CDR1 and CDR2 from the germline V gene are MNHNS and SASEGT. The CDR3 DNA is TGTGCCAGCAGTCGGGGCGGGGGGCCGACCCCCGGGAGGGAGCAGTTCTTC. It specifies CASSRGGGPTPGREQFF.

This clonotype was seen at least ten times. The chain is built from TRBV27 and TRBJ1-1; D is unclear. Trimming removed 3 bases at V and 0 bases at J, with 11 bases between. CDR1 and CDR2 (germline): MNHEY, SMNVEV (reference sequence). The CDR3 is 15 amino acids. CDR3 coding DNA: TGTGCCAGCAGTTTGAGGGAACAGATGAACACTGAAGCTTTCTTT. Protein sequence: CASSLREQMNTEAFF.

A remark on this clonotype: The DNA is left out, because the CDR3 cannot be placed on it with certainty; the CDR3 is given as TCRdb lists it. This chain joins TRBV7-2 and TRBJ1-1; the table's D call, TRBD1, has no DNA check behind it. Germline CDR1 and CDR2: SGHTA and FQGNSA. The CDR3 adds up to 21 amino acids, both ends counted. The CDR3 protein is CASSFYICSAWRGGRSTEAFF.

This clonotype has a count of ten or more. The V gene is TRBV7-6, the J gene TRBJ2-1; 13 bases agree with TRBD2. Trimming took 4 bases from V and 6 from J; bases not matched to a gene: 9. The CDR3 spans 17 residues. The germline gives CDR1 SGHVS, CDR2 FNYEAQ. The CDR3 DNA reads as TGTGCCAGCAGCTCCCCCGAGGGACTAGCGGGACGCAATGAGCAGTTCTTC. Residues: CASSSPEGLAGRNEQFF.

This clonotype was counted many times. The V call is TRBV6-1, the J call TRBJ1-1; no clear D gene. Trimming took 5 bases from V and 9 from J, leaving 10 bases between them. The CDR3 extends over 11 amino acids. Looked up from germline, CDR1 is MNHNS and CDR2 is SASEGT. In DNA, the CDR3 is TGTGCCAGCAGTATCGGACTCCAAGCTTTCTTT. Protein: CASSIGLQAFF.

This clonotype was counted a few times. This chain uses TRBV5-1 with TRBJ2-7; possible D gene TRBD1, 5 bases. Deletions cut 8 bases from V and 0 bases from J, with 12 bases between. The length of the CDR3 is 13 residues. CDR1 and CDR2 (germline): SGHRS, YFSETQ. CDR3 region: CASQQVNSYEQYF. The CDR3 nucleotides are TGCGCCAGTCAACAGGTTAACTCCTACGAGCAGTACTTC.

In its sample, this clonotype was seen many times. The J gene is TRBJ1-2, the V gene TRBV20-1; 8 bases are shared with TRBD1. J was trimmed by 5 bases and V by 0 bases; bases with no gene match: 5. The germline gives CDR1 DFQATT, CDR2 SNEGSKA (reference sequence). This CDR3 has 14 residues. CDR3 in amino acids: CSARDRTGLYGYTF. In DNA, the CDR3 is TGCAGTGCTAGAGACAGGACAGGGCTATATGGCTACACCTTC.

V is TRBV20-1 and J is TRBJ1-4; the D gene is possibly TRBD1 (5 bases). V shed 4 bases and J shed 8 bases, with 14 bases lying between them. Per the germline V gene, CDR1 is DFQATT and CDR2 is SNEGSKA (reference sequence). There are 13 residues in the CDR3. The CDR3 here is CSAKTEGDEKLFF. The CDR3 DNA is TGCAGTGCTAAGACAGAAGGTGACGAAAAACTGTTTTTT.

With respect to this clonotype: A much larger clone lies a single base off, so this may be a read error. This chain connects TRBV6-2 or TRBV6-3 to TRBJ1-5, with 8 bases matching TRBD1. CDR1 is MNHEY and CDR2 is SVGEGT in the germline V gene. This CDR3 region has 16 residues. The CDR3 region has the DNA TGTGCCAGCAGAGGGACAGGAGATTATAGCGATCAGCCCCAGCATTTT. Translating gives CASRGTGDYSDQPQHF.

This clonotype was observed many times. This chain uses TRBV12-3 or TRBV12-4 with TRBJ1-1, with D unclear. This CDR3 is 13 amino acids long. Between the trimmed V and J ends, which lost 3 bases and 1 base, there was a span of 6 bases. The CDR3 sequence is CASSFKRNTEAFF. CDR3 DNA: TGTGCCAGCAGTTTCAAAAGGAACACTGAAGCTTTCTTT.

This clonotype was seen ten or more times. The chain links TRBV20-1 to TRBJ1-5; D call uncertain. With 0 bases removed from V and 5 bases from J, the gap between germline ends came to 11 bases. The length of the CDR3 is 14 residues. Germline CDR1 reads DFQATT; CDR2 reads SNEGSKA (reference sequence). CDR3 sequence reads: CSARDTSRDQPQHF. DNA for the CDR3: TGCAGTGCTAGAGATACGTCGAGGGATCAGCCCCAGCATTTT.

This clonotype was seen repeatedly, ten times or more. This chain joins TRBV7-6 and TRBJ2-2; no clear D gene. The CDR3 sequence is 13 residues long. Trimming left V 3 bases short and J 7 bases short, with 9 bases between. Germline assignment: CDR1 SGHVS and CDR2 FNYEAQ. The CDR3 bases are TGTGCCAGCAGCTTGCCCCGCGGCGGGGAGCTGTTTTTT. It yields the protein CASSLPRGGELFF.

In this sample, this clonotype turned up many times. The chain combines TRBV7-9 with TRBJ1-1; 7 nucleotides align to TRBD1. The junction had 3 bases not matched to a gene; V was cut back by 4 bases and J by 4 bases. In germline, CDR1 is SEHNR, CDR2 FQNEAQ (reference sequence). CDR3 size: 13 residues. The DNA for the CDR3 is TGTGCCAGCAGCTGGGACAGCCTCACTGAAGCTTTCTTT. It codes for CASSWDSLTEAFF.

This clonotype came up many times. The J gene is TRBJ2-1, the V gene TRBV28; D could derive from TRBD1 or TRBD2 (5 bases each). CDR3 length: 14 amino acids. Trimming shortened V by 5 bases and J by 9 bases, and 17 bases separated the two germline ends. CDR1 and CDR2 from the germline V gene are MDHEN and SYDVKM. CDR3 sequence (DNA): TGTGCCAGCAGTACCGGGGCCCTCCGAGCTGAGCAGTTCTTC. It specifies CASSTGALRAEQFF.

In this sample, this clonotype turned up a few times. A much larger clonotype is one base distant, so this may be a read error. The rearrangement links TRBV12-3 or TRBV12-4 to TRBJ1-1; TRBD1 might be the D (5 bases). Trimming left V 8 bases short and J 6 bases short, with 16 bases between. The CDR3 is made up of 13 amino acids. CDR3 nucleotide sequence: TGTGCCAGCCCAGGGCCTTCGGGGGCTGAAGCTTTCTTT. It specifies CASPGPSGAEAFF.

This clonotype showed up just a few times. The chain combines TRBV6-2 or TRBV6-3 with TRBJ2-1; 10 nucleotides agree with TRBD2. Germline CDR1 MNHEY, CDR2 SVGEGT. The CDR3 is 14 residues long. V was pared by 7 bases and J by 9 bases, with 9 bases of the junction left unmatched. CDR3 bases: TGTGCCAGCAAGCTTGGACTAGCGGTGGGTGAGCAGTTCTTC. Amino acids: CASKLGLAVGEQFF.

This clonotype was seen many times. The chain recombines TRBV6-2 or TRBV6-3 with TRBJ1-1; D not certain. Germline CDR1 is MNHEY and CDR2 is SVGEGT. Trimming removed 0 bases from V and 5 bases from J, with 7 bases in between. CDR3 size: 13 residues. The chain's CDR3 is CASSYSRLTEAFF. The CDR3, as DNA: TGTGCCAGCAGTTACTCGAGATTGACTGAAGCTTTCTTT.

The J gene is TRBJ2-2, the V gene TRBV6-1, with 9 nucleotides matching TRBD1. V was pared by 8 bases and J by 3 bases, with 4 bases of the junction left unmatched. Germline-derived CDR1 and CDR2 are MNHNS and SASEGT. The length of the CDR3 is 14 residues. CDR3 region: CASADRGDTGELFF. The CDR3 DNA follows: TGTGCCAGCGCTGACAGGGGGGACACCGGGGAGCTGTTTTTT.

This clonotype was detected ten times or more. The CDR3 coding sequence is TGTGCCAGCTCACCGACAGGGAATGGCTACGAGCAGTACTTC. It specifies CASSPTGNGYEQYF. The chain couples TRBV18 to TRBJ2-7, with TRBD1 matching over 7 bases. Trimming cost V 3 bases and J 3 bases; bases outside gene matches: 5. CDR3 size: 14 residues. Germline V lookup: CDR1 KGHSH, CDR2 LQKENI.

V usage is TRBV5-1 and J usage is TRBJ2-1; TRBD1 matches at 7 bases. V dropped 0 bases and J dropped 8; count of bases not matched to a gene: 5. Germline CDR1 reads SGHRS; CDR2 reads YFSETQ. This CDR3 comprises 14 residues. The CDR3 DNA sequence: TGCGCCAGCAGCTTGGTAGGGGGCGCGGATGAGCAGTTCTTC. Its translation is CASSLVGGADEQFF.

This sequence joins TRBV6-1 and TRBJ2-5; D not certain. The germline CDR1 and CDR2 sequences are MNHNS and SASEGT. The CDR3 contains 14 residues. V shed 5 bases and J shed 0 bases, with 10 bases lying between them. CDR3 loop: CASSSSSYQETQYF. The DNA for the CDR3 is TGTGCCAGCAGTTCTTCTTCGTACCAAGAGACCCAGTACTTC.

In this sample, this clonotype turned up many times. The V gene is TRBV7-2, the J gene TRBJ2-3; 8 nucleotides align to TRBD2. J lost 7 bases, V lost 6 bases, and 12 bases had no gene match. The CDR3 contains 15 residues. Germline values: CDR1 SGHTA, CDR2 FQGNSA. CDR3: CASRSAGGPQYTQYF. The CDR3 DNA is TGTGCCAGCAGATCGGCGGGAGGACCACAATATACGCAGTATTTT.

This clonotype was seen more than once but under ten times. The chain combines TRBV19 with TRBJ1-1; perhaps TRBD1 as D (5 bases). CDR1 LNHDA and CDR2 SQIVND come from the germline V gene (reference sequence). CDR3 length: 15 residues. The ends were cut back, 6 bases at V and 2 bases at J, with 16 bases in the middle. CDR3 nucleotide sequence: TGTGCCAGTAGCCCCTTGACAGTCTACAACACTGAAGCTTTCTTT. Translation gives CASSPLTVYNTEAFF.

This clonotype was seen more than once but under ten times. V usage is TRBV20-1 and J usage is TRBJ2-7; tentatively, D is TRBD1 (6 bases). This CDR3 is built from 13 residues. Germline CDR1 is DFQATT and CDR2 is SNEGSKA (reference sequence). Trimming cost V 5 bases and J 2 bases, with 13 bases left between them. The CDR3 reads CSARTVRAYEQYF. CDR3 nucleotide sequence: TGCAGTGCTCGGACAGTGAGAGCCTACGAGCAGTACTTC.

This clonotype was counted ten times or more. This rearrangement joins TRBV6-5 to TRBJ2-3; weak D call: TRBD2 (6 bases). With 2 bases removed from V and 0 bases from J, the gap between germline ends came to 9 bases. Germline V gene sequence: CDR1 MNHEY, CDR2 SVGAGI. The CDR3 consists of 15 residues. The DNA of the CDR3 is TGTGCCAGCAGTTACCGCGGGACCAGCACAGATACGCAGTATTTT. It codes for CASSYRGTSTDTQYF.